This T cell receptor (beta chain) emerged from a study of shared clonotypes between healthy human individuals. V lost 1 base and J lost 5, with 16 bases in between. This CDR3 is built from 16 residues. The germline V gene encodes CDR1 LGHNA and CDR2 YSLEER. Libraries were prepared by immunoSEQ multiplex PCR; TCRdb keeps only in-frame clonotypes and omits some of them. The data hold more than 2,000,000 clones, with approximately 90% observed a single time. In regard to this clone: As yet, its antigen is unknown.

Points from the study as a whole: Specimens sampled were limited to blood, with tissue repertoires likely differing.

Sequencing input: naive CD4+ T cells sorted from blood. This sample's subset: CD45RA+ positively selected. The clonotype was recovered from a man between 18 and 35 years old in good health. The chain has TRBV4-3 and TRBJ2-3; D call uncertain. The CDR3 loop is CASSQGGPPGQDTQYF. The CDR3 coding sequence is TGCGCCAGCAGCCAAGGGGGTCCCCCGGGCCAAGATACGCAGTATTTT.